Listed here is a single TCR beta chain. These data belong to a study of shared clonotypes between healthy human individuals. Overall study: Each donor contributed plates that comprised three CD4 naive, three CD4 memory, two CD8 naive and one CD8 memory.

The V end was cut by 6 bases, the J end by 4 bases, with 12 bases between. CDR3 length equals 14 residues. The germline V gene has CDR1 MGHDK and CDR2 SYGVNS. Within Nashville, Tennessee resided all donors, each a Caucasian adult. Sequencing used immunoSEQ multiplex PCR; TCRdb keeps in-frame clones, though not all of them. The table includes 550,000 to 800,000 clones, 90% detected once. Sequenced input: memory CD8+ T cells from PBMCs. As for subset: CD45RO+ cells pooled with CCR7-negative TemRA cells. The chain recombines TRBV25-1 with TRBJ2-2; D might be TRBD1 (7 bases). The sequence came from a young man in good health. Some clones in this sample may be carry-over from other donors' samples. CDR3: CASREGAATGELFF. The CDR3 coding sequence is TGTGCCAGCAGGGAGGGGGCGGCCACCGGGGAGCTGTTTTTT.